The clone carrying this T cell receptor (beta chain) was seen only a few times. The time point here: newly diagnosed GD, antithyroid drugs for less than 3 months. From RNA extracted from PBMCs, the TCR library was made. This record belongs to a study of regulatory T cells in long-lasting Graves disease. Both iRepertoire HTBI primers and Arm-PCR of CDR3 regions were used to build the TCR beta libraries. TCRdb recomputed calls from the multiplex PCR reads with MiXCR, one row per CDR3 protein. The table includes about 440,000 distinct CDR3 sequences, about 15% detected once. The germline CDR1 and CDR2 sequences are DFQATT and SNEGSKA (reference sequence). Trimming cost V 4 bases and J 6 bases; bases outside gene matches: 8. The CDR3 is 14 amino acids. The sample was also reused in another study, on T cells in Graves' hyperthyroidism and ophthalmopathy.

Source: peripheral blood mononuclear cells (PBMCs), taken at new diagnosis, from a patient treated with antithyroid drugs. This TCR came from a woman between 25 and 40 years old with Graves disease. The chain uses TRBV20-1 and TRBJ1-1; TRBD1 agrees at 10 bases. CDR3 nucleotides: TGCAGTGCTATAGGACAGGGGGGATTGGCTGAAGCTTTCTTT. Its translation: CSAIGQGGLAEAFF.